The 6 T cell receptor beta chains in this list originate from one sample, sequenced in a study of molecular identifiers for immune sequencing clone quantification. TCRdb reanalysed the PCR reads using MiXCR and keeps one entry per CDR3 protein. This sample yields approximately 590,000 distinct CDR3 sequences, of which about 25% are seen a single time; roughly 0.83% belongs to the top ten. Sequencing was done on a sample of naive CD8+ T cells from blood, with Jurkat cell RNA spiked in. Subset meaning: FACS-sorted CD8+CD4-CCR7+CD45RA+ naive T cells. The receptors derive from a human donor in good health. Some libraries in this study had Jurkat cell RNA spiked in.

This clonotype was seen repeatedly, ten times or more. V gene TRBV29-1 combines with J gene TRBJ2-1; D not resolved. The CDR3 is 13 amino acids. Deletions cut 2 bases from V and 4 bases from J, with 9 bases between. CDR1 is SQVTM, CDR2 ANQGSEA, per germline. The CDR3 is CSVESGRYNEQFF. The DNA for the CDR3 is TGCAGCGTTGAATCGGGCAGGTACAATGAGCAGTTCTTC.

V is TRBV6-5 and J is TRBJ1-2; 7 bases map to TRBD1. From germline, CDR1 is MNHEY and CDR2 SVGAGI. The CDR3 is 15 amino acids. V shed 5 bases, J shed 2 bases, and the junction held 8 bases outside the gene matches. The CDR3: CASSQDRRINYGYTF. Written as DNA, the CDR3 is TGTGCCAGCAGTCAGGACAGGCGAATAAACTATGGCTACACCTTC.

This clonotype was observed many times. V and J are TRBV20-1 and TRBJ1-1; 8 bases are a match to TRBD1. CDR3 size: 15 residues. V gave up 6 bases and J gave up 6 bases; unmatched junction bases: 15. Germline V gene sequence: CDR1 DFQATT, CDR2 SNEGSKA (reference sequence). CDR3 loop: CSARSRTGFNPEAFF. CDR3 sequence (DNA): TGCAGTGCAAGGTCCCGGACAGGGTTTAATCCTGAAGCTTTCTTT.

This clonotype was picked up many times. V usage is TRBV2 and J usage is TRBJ1-1, with D perhaps TRBD1 (5 bases). The germline CDR1 and CDR2 sequences are SNHLY and FYNNEI. This CDR3 spans 12 amino acids. V shed 3 bases and J shed 5 bases, with 7 bases lying between them. The CDR3 loop reads CASSDGGTEAFF. DNA of the CDR3: TGTGCCAGCAGTGATGGGGGGACTGAAGCTTTCTTT. The complete variable domain, with remaining parts taken from reference TRBV2 and TRBJ1-1, reads EPEVTQTPSHQVTQMGQEVILRCVPISNHLYFYWYRQILGQKVEFLVSFYNNEISEKSEIFDDQFSVERPDGSNFTLKIRSTKLEDSAMYFCASSDGGTEAFFGQGTRLTVV.

This clonotype was counted ten times or more. This sequence joins TRBV18 and TRBJ2-3; 7 bases line up with TRBD1. The CDR3 extends over 15 amino acids. Germline loops: CDR1 KGHSH, CDR2 LQKENI. Unmatched junction bases numbered 4, after V lost 0 bases and J lost 4 bases. CDR3 residues: CASSPPRTGADTQYF. In nucleotides, the CDR3 is TGTGCCAGCTCACCACCTAGGACAGGAGCAGATACGCAGTATTTT.

The V and J genes are TRBV7-9 and TRBJ1-1; no firm D call. This CDR3 is built from 13 residues. V shed 2 bases and J shed 10 bases, with 14 bases lying between them. The germline V gene has CDR1 SEHNR and CDR2 FQNEAQ (reference sequence). Here the CDR3 reads CASSLIDPSGAFF. In DNA form, the CDR3 reads TGTGCCAGCAGCTTAATCGACCCCAGCGGAGCTTTCTTT.